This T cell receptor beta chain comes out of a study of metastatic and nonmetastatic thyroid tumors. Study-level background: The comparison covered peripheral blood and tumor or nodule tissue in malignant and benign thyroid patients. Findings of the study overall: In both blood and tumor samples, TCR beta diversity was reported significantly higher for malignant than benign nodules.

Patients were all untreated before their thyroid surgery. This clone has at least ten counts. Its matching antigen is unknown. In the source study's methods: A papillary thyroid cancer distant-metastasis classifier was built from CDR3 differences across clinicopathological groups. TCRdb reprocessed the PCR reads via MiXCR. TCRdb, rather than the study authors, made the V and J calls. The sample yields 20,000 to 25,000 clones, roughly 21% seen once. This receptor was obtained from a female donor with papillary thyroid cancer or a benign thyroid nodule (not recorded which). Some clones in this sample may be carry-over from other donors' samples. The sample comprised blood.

CDR3 amino acids: CASSLGLAANEQFF. Here the CDR3 DNA reads TGTGCCAGCAGCTTGGGACTAGCGGCTAATGAGCAGTTCTTC. The V gene is TRBV7-9, the J gene TRBJ2-1, with 11 bases fitting TRBD2. Trimming removed 3 bases from V and 7 bases from J; junction bases left unmatched: 2. The germline CDR1 and CDR2 sequences are SEHNR and FQNEAQ (reference sequence). CDR3 length: 14 amino acids.